These T cell receptor beta chains were read from a single sample in a study of cytomegalovirus exposure and HLA in healthy donors. Libraries were prepared by immunoSEQ multiplex PCR; TCRdb keeps only in-frame clonotypes and omits some of them. The table includes roughly 120,000 clones, about 80% detected once. Material for sequencing was PBMCs. The receptor source for this set is a man between 25 and 39 years old in good health and CMV-seronegative. The CDR3 runs from the conserved cysteine through the conserved F or W. Fields, in order: clone size, CDR3 length, V gene, D gene, J gene, CDR3 protein, CDR3 DNA. D genes are given only for firm matches. Not all rows give a size; the values are once, few, many and, for expanded clones, a class.

few,16,TRBV7-9,TRBD1,TRBJ2-7,CASSRRRGDSPYEQYF,TGTGCCAGCAGCCGCAGGCGTGGGGACAGCCCCTACGAGCAGTACTTC
-,13,TRBV4-1,TRBD2,TRBJ2-3,CASHGRRTDTQYF,TGCGCCAGTCACGGGAGGAGGACAGATACGCAGTATTTT
-,13,TRBV25-1,-,TRBJ2-7,CASRVDSPYEQYF,TGTGCCAGCAGGGTGGACAGTCCCTACGAGCAGTACTTC
-,14,TRBV11-3,-,TRBJ2-7,CASSVTAPDYEQYF,TGTGCCAGCAGTGTGACAGCACCCGACTACGAGCAGTACTTC
-,17,TRBV5-5,-,TRBJ2-7,CASSLDRYRGGTYEQYF,TGTGCCAGCAGCTTGGATAGGTACAGGGGAGGAACCTACGAGCAGTACTTC
few,14,TRBV5-4,-,TRBJ2-1,CASSLTDSYNEQFF,TGTGCCAGCAGTTTAACAGACTCCTACAATGAGCAGTTCTTC
-,14,TRBV30,TRBD1,TRBJ1-1,CAWSVQSGGTEAFF,TGTGCCTGGAGTGTACAATCAGGGGGCACTGAAGCTTTCTTT
-,16,TRBV27,-,TRBJ2-7,CASSSRAPNGVYEQYF,TGTGCCAGCAGTTCTCGGGCCCCGAACGGGGTTTACGAGCAGTACTTC
-,16,TRBV29-1,-,TRBJ1-2,CSVAPLNCQGGECYTF,TGCAGCGTTGCCCCCTTAAACTGCCAGGGTGGCGAGTGCTACACCTTC
-,14,TRBV10-3,TRBD1,TRBJ2-3,CAIRGQGDADTQYF,TGTGCCATCAGGGGACAGGGGGACGCAGATACGCAGTATTTT
-,13,TRBV12-5,-,TRBJ2-1,CASGLISVNEQFF,TGTGCTAGTGGTTTGATTTCTGTCAATGAGCAGTTCTTC
few,15,TRBV6-5,-,TRBJ2-7,CASSWDTVNLYEQYF,TGTGCCAGCAGCTGGGACACCGTAAACTTATACGAGCAGTACTTC
-,15,TRBV6-1,-,TRBJ2-1,CASSEQPEGSDEQFF,TGTGCCAGCAGTGAACAACCCGAGGGTAGCGATGAGCAGTTCTTC
-,15,TRBV28,-,TRBJ1-2,CASSLGVAGNYGYTF,TGTGCTAGCAGTTTAGGGGTGGCGGGGAATTATGGCTACACCTTC
-,16,TRBV6-5,TRBD1,TRBJ1-2,CASSYSIKGGVNGYTF,TGTGCCAGCAGTTACTCGATTAAAGGGGGCGTCAATGGCTACACCTTC
-,15,TRBV7-9,TRBD2,TRBJ2-7,CASNPGTRETYEQYF,TGTGCCAGCAACCCGGGGACGCGGGAGACATACGAGCAGTACTTC
-,12,TRBV30,-,TRBJ2-7,CAWSLTGYEQYF,TGTGCCTGGAGCCTTACGGGCTACGAGCAGTACTTC
-,15,TRBV4-3,TRBD1,TRBJ2-7,CASSQVHRGIYEQYF,TGCGCCAGCAGCCAAGTACACAGGGGAATCTACGAGCAGTACTTC
-,15,TRBV28,-,TRBJ1-5,CASRVQTGRLQPQHF,TGTGCCAGCAGGGTACAAACAGGGCGCCTTCAGCCCCAGCATTTT
few,14,TRBV5-6,-,TRBJ1-4,CASRFDRSNEKLFF,TGTGCCAGCAGGTTTGACAGGTCTAATGAAAAACTGTTTTTT
few,12,TRBV6-5,-,TRBJ1-2,CASSGTVYGYTF,TGTGCCAGCAGTGGTACAGTCTATGGCTACACCTTC
-,17,TRBV7-9,-,TRBJ2-5,CASSLGVTAYLQETQYF,TGTGCCAGCAGCTTAGGAGTGACAGCCTACCTCCAAGAGACCCAGTACTTC
-,14,TRBV11-3,TRBD2,TRBJ2-7,CASNTRDYRYEQYF,TGTGCCAGCAACACACGGGACTACCGCTACGAGCAGTACTTC
once,14,TRBV11-2,-,TRBJ1-1,CASSYPSGNTEAFF,TGTGCCAGCAGCTACCCCTCAGGGAACACTGAAGCTTTCTTT
-,19,TRBV10-3,TRBD1,TRBJ2-3,CAILYWGQGAGYNTDTQYF,TGTGCCATCTTATACTGGGGACAGGGGGCGGGTTACAACACAGATACGCAGTATTTT
once,16,TRBV18,TRBD1,TRBJ2-3,CASSPSGQVGTDTQYF,TGTGCCAGCTCACCATCGGGACAGGTGGGCACAGATACGCAGTATTTT
few,15,TRBV27,-,TRBJ2-7,CASSLSWRGNYEQYF,TGTGCCAGCAGTTTATCCTGGCGGGGAAACTACGAGCAGTACTTC
-,14,TRBV7-6,-,TRBJ2-5,CASSQALGRETQYF,TGTGCCAGCAGCCAGGCGTTAGGGAGGGAGACCCAGTACTTC
-,12,TRBV7-9,-,TRBJ2-5,CSSRAGEETQYF,TGTTCCAGCCGGGCCGGGGAGGAGACCCAGTACTTC
-,13,TRBV18,-,TRBJ2-7,CASSPGTSYEQYF,TGTGCCAGCTCACCCGGGACAAGTTACGAGCAGTACTTC
-,18,TRBV9,-,TRBJ2-1,CASSAGETGGSSYNEQFF,TGTGCCAGCAGCGCCGGGGAAACCGGAGGCAGCTCCTACAATGAGCAGTTCTTC
-,13,TRBV30,-,TRBJ2-3,CAWTEGLDYTQYF,TGTGCCTGGACAGAGGGTTTAGATTATACGCAGTATTTT
-,16,TRBV5-1,TRBD1,TRBJ1-1,CASSQRPGGFGTEAFF,TGCGCCAGCAGCCAGCGCCCAGGGGGCTTCGGCACTGAAGCTTTCTTT
-,16,TRBV7-2,-,TRBJ2-1,CASSFSGQWEHPEQFF,TGTGCCAGCAGCTTCTCCGGACAGTGGGAGCATCCTGAGCAGTTCTTC
-,17,TRBV21-1,-,TRBJ2-1,CASSKVWTREGYNEQFF,TGTGCCAGCAGCAAAGTGTGGACGCGGGAGGGTTACAATGAGCAGTTCTTC
once,16,TRBV28,-,TRBJ1-4,CASSLGQTGLVGKLFF,TGTGCCAGCAGTTTGGGCCAGACAGGTTTGGTCGGAAAACTGTTTTTT
-,14,TRBV6-5,TRBD1,TRBJ2-7,CASSYFRGSYEQYF,TGTGCCAGCAGTTACTTCAGGGGGAGCTACGAGCAGTACTTC
-,18,TRBV5-1,TRBD2,TRBJ2-7,CASSSAWSLAGASGEQYF,TGCGCCAGCAGCTCCGCTTGGTCACTAGCGGGAGCTTCGGGCGAGCAGTACTTC
-,13,TRBV9,-,TRBJ2-2,CASSPDGGGELFF,TGTGCCAGCAGTCCAGACGGCGGCGGGGAGCTGTTTTTT
few,14,TRBV5-4,-,TRBJ2-7,CASSFSDSSYEQYF,TGTGCCAGCAGCTTTTCCGACAGCTCCTACGAGCAGTACTTC
-,15,TRBV6-6,TRBD1,TRBJ1-1,CASSYSPDRGTEAFF,TGTGCCAGCAGTTACTCGCCGGACAGGGGGACTGAAGCTTTCTTT
few,16,TRBV12-1,-,TRBJ2-1,CASSFSRSETYNEQFF,TGTGCCAGCAGCTTCTCCCGTAGCGAGACCTACAATGAGCAGTTCTTC
-,16,TRBV4-1,-,TRBJ1-5,CASSQDQGSSAQPQNF,TGCGCCAGCAGCCAAGACCAAGGGAGTTCGGCCCAGCCCCAGAATTTT
-,12,TRBV9,-,TRBJ1-2,CASSAVNYGYTF,TGTGCCAGCAGCGCCGTTAACTATGGCTACACCTTC
few,16,TRBV4-1,TRBD2,TRBJ2-3,CASSPGTSGSSDTQYF,TGCGCCAGCAGCCCGGGGACTAGCGGGAGTTCTGATACGCAGTATTTT
-,17,TRBV6-1,-,TRBJ1-3,CASSGVLGSYSGNTIYF,TGTGCCAGCAGTGGAGTTTTGGGCAGTTACTCTGGAAACACCATATATTTT
-,12,TRBV5-1,-,TRBJ2-3,CASSLEADTQYF,TGCGCCAGCAGCTTGGAAGCCGATACGCAGTATTTT
-,14,TRBV7-9,TRBD1,TRBJ2-7,CASSPGTGAFEQYF,TGTGCCAGCAGCCCCGGGACAGGGGCCTTTGAGCAGTACTTC
-,15,TRBV7-9,TRBD1,TRBJ2-1,CASLIAGGSYNEQFF,TGTGCCAGCCTTATAGCAGGGGGCTCCTACAATGAGCAGTTCTTC
-,13,TRBV29-1,-,TRBJ2-5,CSVEFLGEETQYF,TGCAGCGTTGAATTTCTGGGAGAAGAGACCCAGTACTTC
-,15,TRBV5-1,TRBD2,TRBJ2-1,CASRLTSAYYNEQFF,TGCGCCAGCAGATTGACTAGCGCCTACTACAATGAGCAGTTCTTC
-,15,TRBV27,TRBD1,TRBJ2-7,CASRATGGITYEQYF,TGTGCCAGCAGGGCCACAGGGGGAATCACCTACGAGCAGTACTTC
-,13,TRBV27,TRBD1,TRBJ1-2,CASSTDRGYGYTF,TGTGCCAGCAGTACGGACAGGGGTTATGGCTACACCTTC
once,16,TRBV4-1,-,TRBJ1-3,CASSPGGGHSGNTIYF,TGCGCCAGCAGCCCCGGGGGGGGCCACTCTGGAAACACCATATATTTT
-,13,TRBV28,-,TRBJ1-2,CASSFAGAPGYTF,TGTGCCAGCAGTTTTGCAGGGGCACCTGGCTACACCTTC
-,15,TRBV9,TRBD2,TRBJ2-5,CASSAEASGQETQYF,TGTGCCAGCAGCGCTGAGGCTAGCGGACAAGAGACCCAGTACTTC
-,14,TRBV18,-,TRBJ1-2,CASSPPAAGDGYTF,TGTGCCAGCTCACCACCGGCCGCAGGGGATGGCTACACCTTC
few,14,TRBV5-6,TRBD2,TRBJ2-7,CASSQGLAIFEQYF,TGTGCCAGCAGTCAAGGACTAGCGATCTTCGAGCAGTACTTC